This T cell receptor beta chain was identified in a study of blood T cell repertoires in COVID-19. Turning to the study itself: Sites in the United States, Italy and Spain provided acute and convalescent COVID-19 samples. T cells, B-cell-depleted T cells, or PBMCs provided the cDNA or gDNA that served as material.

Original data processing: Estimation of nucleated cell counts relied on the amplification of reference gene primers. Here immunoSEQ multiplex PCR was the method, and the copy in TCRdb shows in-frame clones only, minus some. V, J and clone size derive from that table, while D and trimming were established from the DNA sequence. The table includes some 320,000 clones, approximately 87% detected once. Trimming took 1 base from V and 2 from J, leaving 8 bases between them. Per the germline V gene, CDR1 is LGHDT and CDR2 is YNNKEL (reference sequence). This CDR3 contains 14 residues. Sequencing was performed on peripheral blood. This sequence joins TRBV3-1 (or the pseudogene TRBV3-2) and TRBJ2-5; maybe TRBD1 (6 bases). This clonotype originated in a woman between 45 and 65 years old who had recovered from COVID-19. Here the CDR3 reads CASSQGQGQETQYF. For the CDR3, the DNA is TGTGCCAGCAGCCAAGGGCAGGGGCAAGAGACCCAGTACTTC.